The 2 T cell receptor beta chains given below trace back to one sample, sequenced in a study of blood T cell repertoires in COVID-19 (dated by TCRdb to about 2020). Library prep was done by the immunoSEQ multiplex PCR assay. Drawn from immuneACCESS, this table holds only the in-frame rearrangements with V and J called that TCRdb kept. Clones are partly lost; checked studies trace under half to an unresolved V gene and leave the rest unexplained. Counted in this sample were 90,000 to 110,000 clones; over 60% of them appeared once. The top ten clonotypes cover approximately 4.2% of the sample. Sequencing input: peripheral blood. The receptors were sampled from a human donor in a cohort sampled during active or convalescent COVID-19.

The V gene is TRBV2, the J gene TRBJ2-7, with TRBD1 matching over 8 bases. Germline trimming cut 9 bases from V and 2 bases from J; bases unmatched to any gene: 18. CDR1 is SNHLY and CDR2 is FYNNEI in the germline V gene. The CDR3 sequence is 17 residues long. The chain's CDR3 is CASHLGVFGTGTYEQYF. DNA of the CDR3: TGTGCCAGTCATTTGGGGGTCTTCGGGACAGGCACCTACGAGCAGTACTTC.

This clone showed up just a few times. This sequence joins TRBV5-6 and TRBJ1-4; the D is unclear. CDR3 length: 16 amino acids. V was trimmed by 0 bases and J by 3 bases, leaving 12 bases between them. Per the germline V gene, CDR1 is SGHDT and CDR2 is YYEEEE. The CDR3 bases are TGTGCCAGCAGCTTGGGCCAGGCTGGGTCTAATGAAAAACTGTTTTTT. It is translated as CASSLGQAGSNEKLFF.